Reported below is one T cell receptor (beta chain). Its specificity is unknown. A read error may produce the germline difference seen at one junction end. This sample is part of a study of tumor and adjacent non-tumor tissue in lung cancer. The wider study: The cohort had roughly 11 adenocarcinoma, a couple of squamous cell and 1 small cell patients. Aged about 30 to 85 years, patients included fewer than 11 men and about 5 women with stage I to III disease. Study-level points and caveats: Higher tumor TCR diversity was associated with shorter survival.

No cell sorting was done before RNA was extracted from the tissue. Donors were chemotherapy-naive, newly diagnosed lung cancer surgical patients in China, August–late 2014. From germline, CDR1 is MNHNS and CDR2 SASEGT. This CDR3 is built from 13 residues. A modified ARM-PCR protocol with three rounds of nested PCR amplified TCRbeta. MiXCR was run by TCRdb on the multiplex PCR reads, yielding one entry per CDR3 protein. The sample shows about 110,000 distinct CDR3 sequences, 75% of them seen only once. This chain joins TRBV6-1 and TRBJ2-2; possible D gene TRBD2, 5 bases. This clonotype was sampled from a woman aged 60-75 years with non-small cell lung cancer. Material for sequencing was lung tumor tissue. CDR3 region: CASNGRNTGKLFF. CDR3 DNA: TGTGCCAGTAACGGACGCAACACCGGGAAGCTGTTTTTT.